Presented here are 27 T cell receptor beta chains from one specimen sequenced in a study of blood T cell repertoires in COVID-19. Generated by immunoSEQ multiplex PCR, the TCRdb table keeps only in-frame clones and is missing some. The table includes 300,000 or so clones, about 87% detected once. The specimen sequenced was peripheral blood. The receptors come from a woman aged 40-49 years with acute or convalescent COVID-19.

This chain links TRBV6-5 with TRBJ1-1; TRBD1 agrees at 8 bases. Germline CDR1 MNHEY, CDR2 SVGAGI. The CDR3 consists of 16 residues. V lost 2 bases to trimming and J lost 3 bases; unmatched junction nucleotides: 8. The CDR3 reads CASSYLGRGRDTEAFF. The DNA of the CDR3 is TGTGCCAGCAGTTACCTCGGCAGGGGGCGAGACACTGAAGCTTTCTTT.

This chain uses TRBV14 with TRBJ1-1; D is undetermined. The CDR3 sequence is 13 residues long. The V end lost 2 bases, the J end lost 11 bases, and 15 bases lay between the germline ends. CDR1 is SGHDN and CDR2 is FVKESK in the germline V gene. The CDR3 nucleotides are TGTGCCAGCAGCCAACGTATCCCGCCGGAGGCTTTCTTT. Translation gives CASSQRIPPEAFF.

About this clone itself: This may stem from a read error, because a much larger clone lies one nucleotide away. The genes are TRBV7-9 and TRBJ1-1; no clear D. The CDR3 is 13 amino acids. V lost 5 bases to trimming and J lost 1 base, with 8 bases between them. Germline lookup yields CDR1 SEHNR and CDR2 FQNEAQ (reference sequence). CDR3 loop: CASSPDWNTEAFF. DNA for the CDR3: TGTGCCAGCAGCCCGGACTGGAACACTGAAGCTTTCTTT.

The rearrangement links TRBV2 to TRBJ1-4; weak D call: TRBD1 (5 bases). In germline, CDR1 is SNHLY, CDR2 FYNNEI. There are 16 residues in the CDR3. Trimming removed 4 bases at V and 8 bases at J, with 20 bases between. The CDR3 coding sequence is TGTGCCAGCAGTGTTGGGGGAGGGGCAGTTCGGGAAAAACTGTTTTTT. Protein: CASSVGGGAVREKLFF.

This chain uses TRBV7-8 with TRBJ1-1; TRBD1 agrees at 8 bases. The CDR3 loop spans 16 amino acids. V gave up 5 bases and J gave up 0 bases; unmatched junction bases: 8. The germline CDR1 and CDR2 sequences are SGHVS and FQNEAQ. CDR3 nucleotide sequence: TGTGCCAGCAGCCCCGGACAGGGCGCGATGAACACTGAAGCTTTCTTT. This translates into CASSPGQGAMNTEAFF.

The chain carries TRBV5-6 and TRBJ1-1, with D maybe TRBD1 (6 bases). The germline V gene encodes CDR1 SGHDT and CDR2 YYEEEE. V was trimmed by 5 bases and J by 4 bases, leaving 15 bases between them. The CDR3 spans 14 residues. CDR3 DNA: TGTGCCAGCAGTTTTTTACAGGGTTTCACTGAAGCTTTCTTT. Protein sequence: CASSFLQGFTEAFF.

The rearrangement joins TRBV7-9 to TRBJ1-1, with a tentative D call TRBD1 (6 bases). Germline V CDR1 and CDR2: SEHNR, FQNEAQ (reference sequence). Between the trimmed V and J ends, which lost 6 bases and 4 bases, there was a span of 12 bases. This CDR3 comprises 13 residues. The CDR3 loop is CASRVRGGTEAFF. CDR3 coding DNA: TGTGCCAGCAGAGTTAGAGGGGGCACTGAAGCTTTCTTT. Full variable domain (missing parts from reference TRBV7-9 and TRBJ1-1): DTGVSQNPRHKITKRGQNVTFRCDPISEHNRLYWYRQTLGQGPEFLTYFQNEAQLEKSRLLSDRFSAERPKGSFSTLEIQRTEQGDSAMYLCASRVRGGTEAFFGQGTRLTVV.

The chain joins TRBV6-5 to TRBJ2-1, with 7 bases matching TRBD1. Germline values: CDR1 MNHEY, CDR2 SVGAGI. V lost 8 bases to trimming and J lost 8 bases; unmatched junction nucleotides: 12. This CDR3 is 14 amino acids long. DNA for the CDR3: TGTGCCAGCCGAAATCCAGGGGGAACGGATGAGCAGTTCTTC. Translation: CASRNPGGTDEQFF.

V gene TRBV6-5 combines with J gene TRBJ1-2; the D is unclear. Trimming shortened V by 6 bases and J by 2 bases, and 10 bases separated the two germline ends. CDR3 length: 13 amino acids. Germline CDR1 and CDR2: MNHEY and SVGAGI. CDR3 region: CASRPGRNYGYTF. CDR3 nucleotides: TGTGCCAGCAGACCGGGTCGGAACTATGGCTACACCTTC.

The rearrangement uses TRBV6-5 and TRBJ1-6; 10 nucleotides align to TRBD1. The CDR3 runs to 15 residues. Germline assignment: CDR1 MNHEY and CDR2 SVGAGI. With 6 bases clipped from V and 10 bases from J, the junction kept 9 bases outside the gene matches. CDR3 residues: CASSRPGQGVSPLHF. In DNA form, the CDR3 reads TGTGCCAGCAGCCGGCCCGGACAGGGGGTATCACCCCTCCACTTT.

The rearrangement joins TRBV3-1 (or the pseudogene TRBV3-2) to TRBJ2-1; 9 nucleotides align to TRBD2. CDR1 and CDR2 (germline): LGHDT, YNNKEL (reference sequence). CDR3 length: 16 residues. V lost 3 bases and J lost 6; bases outside the gene matches: 9. The CDR3 loop is CASSQTGTSPRNEQFF. CDR3 DNA: TGTGCCAGCAGCCAGACCGGGACTAGCCCCCGCAATGAGCAGTTCTTC.

This CDR3 is CASGYLTGQTFGGYTF. CDR3 nucleotide sequence: TGTGCCAGCGGCTACTTAACGGGACAGACCTTCGGTGGCTACACCTTC. The chain recombines TRBV5-6 with TRBJ1-2, with 7 bases matching TRBD1. Looked up from germline, CDR1 is SGHDT and CDR2 is YYEEEE. This CDR3 comprises 16 residues. V lost 7 bases to trimming and J lost 7 bases; unmatched junction nucleotides: 19.

The chain is built from TRBV6-6 and TRBJ2-7, with a tentative D call TRBD2 (6 bases). The CDR3 length is 15 residues. Trimming pared 2 bases from V and 2 bases from J, leaving 13 bases between. CDR1 and CDR2 from the germline V gene are MNHNY and SVGAGI (reference sequence). CDR3 in amino acids: CASSYLAGLTYEQYV. The CDR3 region has the DNA TGTGCCAGCAGTTACCTGGCGGGGTTGACCTACGAGCAGTACGTC.

V usage is TRBV5-6 and J usage is TRBJ1-6; the match to TRBD1 covers 10 bases. There are 15 residues in the CDR3. Germline CDR1 and CDR2: SGHDT and YYEEEE. Germline trimming cut 4 bases from V and 13 bases from J; bases unmatched to any gene: 11. The CDR3 is CASSRQGAIIDPLHF. In DNA, the CDR3 is TGTGCCAGCAGCAGACAGGGGGCGATCATTGACCCCCTCCACTTT.

The genes are TRBV29-1 and TRBJ2-3; D may be TRBD2 (6 bases). Germline V gene data show CDR1 as SQVTM and CDR2 as ANQGSEA. The ends were cut back, 4 bases at V and 0 bases at J, with 8 bases in the middle. This CDR3 spans 13 amino acids. CDR3 loop: CSVGAGSTDTQYF. The DNA for the CDR3 is TGCAGCGTTGGGGCGGGGAGCACAGATACGCAGTATTTT.

This rearrangement joins TRBV29-1 to TRBJ1-1; possibly TRBD1 for D (6 bases). Germline V gene sequence: CDR1 SQVTM, CDR2 ANQGSEA. V gave up 4 bases and J gave up 1 base, with 13 bases separating them. The CDR3 consists of 14 residues. The CDR3, as DNA: TGCAGCGTTGGGTCCGTGACAGGGAACACTGAAGCTTTCTTT. The encoded protein is CSVGSVTGNTEAFF.

The chain is built from TRBV9 and TRBJ1-2; 9 positions match TRBD1. Germline CDR1 SGDLS, CDR2 YYNGEE. This CDR3 region has 13 residues. V shed 5 bases and J 4 bases; nucleotides not matched to a gene: 3. The CDR3 here is CASREQGAYGYTF. The CDR3 DNA reads as TGTGCCAGCAGAGAACAGGGGGCCTATGGCTACACCTTC.

The V and J genes are TRBV7-7 and TRBJ2-1; 9 positions match TRBD1. Germline V gene data show CDR1 as SSHAT and CDR2 as FNYEAQ (reference sequence). Trimming cost V 6 bases and J 6 bases; bases outside gene matches: 12. This CDR3 comprises 16 residues. DNA for the CDR3: TGTGCCAGCAGTTTTCCCCGGGACAGGGCGGCCAATGAGCAGTTCTTC. Translated: CASSFPRDRAANEQFF.

V is TRBV2 and J is TRBJ1-2; tentative D call: TRBD1 (5 bases). Germline CDR1 SNHLY, CDR2 FYNNEI. The CDR3 has 15 residues. The V gene lost 6 bases and the J gene lost 0 bases, with 14 bases spanning the gap. This chain's CDR3 is CASRYDLGPNYGYTF. CDR3 coding DNA: TGTGCCAGCAGGTACGACTTGGGGCCTAACTATGGCTACACCTTC.

The chain employs TRBV11-3 and TRBJ2-1; 8 nucleotides line up with TRBD2. The CDR3 sequence is 15 residues long. Germline loops: CDR1 SGHNT, CDR2 YENEEA. The junction had 13 bases not matched to a gene; V was cut back by 5 bases and J by 10 bases. The CDR3 sequence: CASSPGGGPLREQFF. CDR3 coding DNA: TGTGCCAGCAGCCCCGGCGGGGGGCCTTTAAGGGAGCAGTTCTTC.

This chain joins TRBV7-8 and TRBJ1-5; 9 bases align to TRBD1. Looked up from germline, CDR1 is SGHVS and CDR2 is FQNEAQ. This CDR3 contains 20 residues. The ends lost 4 bases at V and 0 bases at J; junction bases unmatched: 16. Here the CDR3 DNA reads TGTGCCAGCAGCTCGCGGCCGGGACAGGGAGGACCTTATAGCAATCAGCCCCAGCATTTT. Encoded protein: CASSSRPGQGGPYSNQPQHF.

The chain carries TRBV5-1 and TRBJ2-1; 9 bases map to TRBD1. The CDR3 length is 16 residues. Per the germline V gene, CDR1 is SGHRS and CDR2 is YFSETQ. V gave up 4 bases and J gave up 2 bases; unmatched junction bases: 7. In nucleotides, the CDR3 is TGCGCCAGCAGCCAACCGGGACAGGGTACCTACAATGAGCAGTTCTTC. Translation gives CASSQPGQGTYNEQFF.

The chain combines TRBV5-5 with TRBJ2-7; D perhaps matches TRBD1 (6 bases). The CDR3 consists of 17 residues. CDR1 is SGHKS, CDR2 YYEKEE, per germline (reference sequence). Trimming shortened V by 4 bases and J by 4 bases, and 24 bases separated the two germline ends. The DNA of the CDR3 is TGTGCCAGCAGCCCCCTGGACAGTTTTCTGCCTGGATACGAGCAGTACGTC. Encoded protein: CASSPLDSFLPGYEQYV.

V gene TRBV12-3 or TRBV12-4 combines with J gene TRBJ2-1; the match to TRBD1 covers 7 bases. This CDR3 is built from 13 residues. Trimming took 6 bases from V and 9 from J; bases not matched to a gene: 8. The CDR3 region has the DNA TGTGCCAGCAGGACAGGGCAGCGTGGTGAGCAGTTCTTC. Translation gives CASRTGQRGEQFF.

The chain carries TRBV6-5 and TRBJ1-5, with D perhaps TRBD1 (6 bases). In germline, CDR1 is MNHEY, CDR2 SVGAGI. Trimming removed 6 bases from V and 9 bases from J, with 15 bases in between. The CDR3 sequence is 13 residues long. In DNA, the CDR3 is TGTGCCAGCAGGATGGACAGCCCCAGGCCCCAGCATTTT. Translated: CASRMDSPRPQHF.

The CDR3 loop reads CASSYSRAYNEQFF. The CDR3 nucleotides are TGTGCCAGCAGTTACTCGAGGGCCTACAATGAGCAGTTCTTC. J is TRBJ2-1 and V is TRBV6-5; D might be TRBD2 (5 bases). Germline values: CDR1 MNHEY, CDR2 SVGAGI. CDR3 size: 14 residues. V lost 0 bases and J 2 bases, leaving 5 bases between the germline ends.

The chain links TRBV5-1 to TRBJ1-3, with TRBD1 matching 7 bases. The V and J ends lost 3 bases and 0 bases, in that order; junction bases with no gene match: 3. The CDR3 spans 15 residues. The V gene's germline CDR1 is SGHRS and CDR2 YFSETQ. CDR3 sequence (DNA): TGCGCCAGCAGCTGGACAGGATACTCTGGAAACACCATATATTTT. Its protein product is CASSWTGYSGNTIYF. Supplemented by reference TRBV5-1 and TRBJ1-3, the full variable domain reads KAGVTQTPRYLIKTRGQQVTLSCSPISGHRSVSWYQQTPGQGLQFLFEYFSETQRNKGNFPGRFSGRQFSNSRSEMNVSTLELGDSALYLCASSWTGYSGNTIYFGEGSWLTVV.